This TCR beta chain was observed in a study of T cell responses to AZD1222 COVID-19 vaccine. V was pared by 8 bases and J by 3 bases, with 10 bases of the junction left unmatched. The CDR3 is made up of 15 amino acids. Germline values: CDR1 MNHEY, CDR2 SVGAGI. Sequencing used immunoSEQ multiplex PCR; TCRdb keeps in-frame clones, though not all of them. Here the sample spans tens of thousands of clones, 70% to 90% being singletons. The sequence derives from an adult in good health. V and J are TRBV6-5 and TRBJ2-7; 10 bases agree with TRBD1. The specimen comprised peripheral blood, sampled on day 0 of AZD1222 vaccination. In DNA, the CDR3 is TGTGCCAGCCCCCCCGGGACAGGGGCGAACTACGAGCAGTACTTC. As protein: CASPPGTGANYEQYF.